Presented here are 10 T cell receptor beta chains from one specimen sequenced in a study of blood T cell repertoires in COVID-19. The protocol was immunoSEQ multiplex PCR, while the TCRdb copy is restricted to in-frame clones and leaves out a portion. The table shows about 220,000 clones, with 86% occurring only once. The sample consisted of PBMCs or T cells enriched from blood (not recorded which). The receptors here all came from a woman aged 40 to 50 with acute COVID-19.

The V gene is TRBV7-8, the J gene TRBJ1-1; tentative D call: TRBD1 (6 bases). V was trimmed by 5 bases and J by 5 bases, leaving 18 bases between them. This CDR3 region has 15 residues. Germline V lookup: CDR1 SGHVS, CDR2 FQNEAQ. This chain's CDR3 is CASSVPTGLGTEAFF. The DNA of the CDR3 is TGTGCCAGCAGCGTCCCCACAGGGTTGGGTACTGAAGCTTTCTTT.

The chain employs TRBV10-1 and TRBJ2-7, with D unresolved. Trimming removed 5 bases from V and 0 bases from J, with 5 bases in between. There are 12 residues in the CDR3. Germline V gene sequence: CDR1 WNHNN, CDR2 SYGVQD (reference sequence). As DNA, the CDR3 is TGCGCCAGCAGTCCAGGCTCCTACGAGCAGTACTTC. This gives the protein CASSPGSYEQYF.

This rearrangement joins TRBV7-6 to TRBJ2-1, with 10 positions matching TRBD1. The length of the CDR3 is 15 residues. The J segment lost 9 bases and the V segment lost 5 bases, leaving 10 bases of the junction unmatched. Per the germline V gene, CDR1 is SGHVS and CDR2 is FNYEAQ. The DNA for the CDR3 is TGTGCCAGCAGCCGCGGACAGGGGGGTAACGGTGAGCAGTTCTTC. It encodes CASSRGQGGNGEQFF.

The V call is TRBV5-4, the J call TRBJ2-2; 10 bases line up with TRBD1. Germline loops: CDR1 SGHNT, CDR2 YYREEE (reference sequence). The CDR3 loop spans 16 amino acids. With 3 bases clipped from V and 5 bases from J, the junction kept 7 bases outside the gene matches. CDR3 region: CASSSQTGGRTGELFF. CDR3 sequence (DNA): TGTGCCAGCAGCTCCCAGACAGGGGGCAGAACCGGGGAGCTGTTTTTT. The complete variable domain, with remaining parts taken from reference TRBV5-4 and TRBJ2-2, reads ETGVTQSPTHLIKTRGQQVTLRCSSQSGHNTVSWYQQALGQGPQFIFQYYREEENGRGNFPPRFSGLQFPNYSSELNVNALELDDSALYLCASSSQTGGRTGELFFGEGSRLTVL.

CDR3 in DNA: TGCGCCAGCAGCACCGACAGGGCTGGCTACACCTTC. Amino acids: CASSTDRAGYTF. The chain uses TRBV5-1 and TRBJ1-2; 7 bases line up with TRBD1. There are 12 residues in the CDR3. CDR1 is SGHRS and CDR2 is YFSETQ in the germline V gene. V shed 4 bases and J 7 bases; nucleotides not matched to a gene: 4.

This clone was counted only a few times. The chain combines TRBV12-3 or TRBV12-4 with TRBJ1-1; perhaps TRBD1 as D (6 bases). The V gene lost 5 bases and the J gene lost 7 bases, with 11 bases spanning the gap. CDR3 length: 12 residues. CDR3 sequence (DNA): TGTGCCAGCAGTATAACAGGGAATGAAGCTTTCTTT. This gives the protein CASSITGNEAFF.

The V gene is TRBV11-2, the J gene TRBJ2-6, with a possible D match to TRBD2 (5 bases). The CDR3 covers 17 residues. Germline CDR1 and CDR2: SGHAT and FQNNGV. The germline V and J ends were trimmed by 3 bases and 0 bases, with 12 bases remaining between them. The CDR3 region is CASSFFAGNSGANVLTF. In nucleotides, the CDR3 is TGTGCCAGCAGCTTTTTTGCGGGTAACTCTGGGGCCAACGTCCTGACTTTC. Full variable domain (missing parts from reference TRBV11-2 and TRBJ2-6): EAGVAQSPRYKIIEKRQSVAFWCNPISGHATLYWYQQILGQGPKLLIQFQNNGVVDDSQLPKDRFSAERLKGVDSTLKIQPAKLEDSAVYLCASSFFAGNSGANVLTFGAGSRLTVL.

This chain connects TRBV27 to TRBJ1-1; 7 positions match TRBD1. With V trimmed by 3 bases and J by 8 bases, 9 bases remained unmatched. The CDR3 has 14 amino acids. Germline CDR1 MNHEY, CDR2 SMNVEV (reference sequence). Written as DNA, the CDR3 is TGTGCCAGCAGTTTTTCTCGCCGGACAGGCGAAGCTTTCTTT. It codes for CASSFSRRTGEAFF.

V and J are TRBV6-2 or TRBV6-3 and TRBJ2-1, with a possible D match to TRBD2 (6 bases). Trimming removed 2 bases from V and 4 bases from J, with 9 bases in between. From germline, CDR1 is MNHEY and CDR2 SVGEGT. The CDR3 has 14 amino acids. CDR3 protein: CASSYTSRYNEQFF. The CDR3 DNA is TGTGCCAGCAGTTACACTAGCAGATACAATGAGCAGTTCTTC.

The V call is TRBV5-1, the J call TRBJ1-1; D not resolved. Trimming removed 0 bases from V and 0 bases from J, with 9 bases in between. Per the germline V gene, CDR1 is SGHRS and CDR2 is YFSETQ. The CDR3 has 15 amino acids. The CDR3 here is CASSLGPGLNTEAFF. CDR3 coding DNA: TGCGCCAGCAGCTTGGGCCCGGGTTTGAACACTGAAGCTTTCTTT.